Below, 9 T cell receptor beta chains from the same sample are listed, as sequenced in a study of PD-L1 blockade in urothelial cancer. Time point of the sample: pretreatment peripheral blood. Only in-frame clones appear in the TCRdb table, and some are missing; sequencing was by immunoSEQ multiplex PCR. The table lists about 130,000 clones, 84% of them singletons. Sequencing used PBMCs, obtained around atezolizumab (anti-PD-L1) treatment. The receptor source for this set is a man aged 50-60 years with urothelial cancer.

This clone was seen just once. Other DNA variants within this sample encode the same CDR3. V and J are TRBV19 and TRBJ1-1; 7 bases fit TRBD1. This CDR3 comprises 13 residues. V lost 5 bases to trimming and J lost 1 base; unmatched junction nucleotides: 1. The V gene's germline CDR1 is LNHDA and CDR2 SQIVND (reference sequence). CDR3 sequence reads: CASSRQGNTEAFF. The CDR3 DNA reads as TGTGCCAGTAGTCGACAGGGGAACACTGAAGCTTTCTTT. The variable domain in full, with the rest retrieved from reference TRBV19 and TRBJ1-1, is DGGITQSPKYLFRKEGQNVTLSCEQNLNHDAMYWYRQDPGQGLRLIYYSQIVNDFQKGDIAEGYSVSREKKESFPLTVTSAQKNPTAFYLCASSRQGNTEAFFGQGTRLTVV.

V is TRBV6-5 and J is TRBJ2-1; D might be TRBD1 (6 bases). Per the germline V gene, CDR1 is MNHEY and CDR2 is SVGAGI. With 0 bases removed from V and 2 bases from J, the gap between germline ends came to 8 bases. This CDR3 is built from 15 residues. The CDR3 DNA sequence: TGTGCCAGCAGTTACTCACAGGGACCCTACAATGAGCAGTTCTTC. Translation: CASSYSQGPYNEQFF.

The J gene is TRBJ2-1, the V gene TRBV28; 8 nucleotides agree with TRBD1. The CDR3 loop spans 15 amino acids. The ends lost 2 bases at V and 4 bases at J; junction bases unmatched: 4. CDR1 is MDHEN and CDR2 is SYDVKM in the germline V gene. The CDR3 coding sequence is TGTGCCAGCAGTTTAGCCCAGGGGGCTTACAATGAGCAGTTCTTC. Protein sequence: CASSLAQGAYNEQFF.

This chain connects TRBV6-1 to TRBJ1-1; 9 bases map to TRBD1. Germline CDR1 MNHNS, CDR2 SASEGT. Trimming cost V 6 bases and J 11 bases; bases outside gene matches: 7. This CDR3 region has 12 residues. The CDR3 region has the DNA TGTGCCAGCAGATACACGGACAGGGGTGCTTTCTTT. Its protein is CASRYTDRGAFF.

This clone showed up just once. The chain recombines TRBV30 with TRBJ1-3; no clear D. The ends were cut back, 4 bases at V and 4 bases at J, with 17 bases in the middle. Per germline, CDR1 GTSNPN and CDR2 SVGIG (reference sequence). The length of the CDR3 is 15 residues. CDR3 amino acids: CAWNLPRMFGNTIYF. DNA of the CDR3: TGTGCCTGGAACCTACCCAGGATGTTCGGAAACACCATATATTTT. Full variable domain (missing parts from reference TRBV30 and TRBJ1-3): SQTIHQWPATLVQPVGSPLSLECTVEGTSNPNLYWYRQAAGRGLQLLFYSVGIGQISSEVPQNLSASRPQDRQFILSSKKLLLSDSGFYLCAWNLPRMFGNTIYFGEGSWLTVV.

V and J are TRBV28 and TRBJ2-1, with 7 bases identical to TRBD2. V gave up 5 bases and J gave up 7 bases; unmatched junction bases: 8. The germline CDR1 and CDR2 sequences are MDHEN and SYDVKM. The CDR3 has 14 residues. The CDR3 coding sequence is TGTGCCAGCAGTCCCCCGGGACTAACAAATGAGCAGTTCTTC. Protein product: CASSPPGLTNEQFF.

This chain connects TRBV5-1 to TRBJ2-7; tentatively, D is TRBD1 (5 bases). Germline CDR1 SGHRS, CDR2 YFSETQ. The CDR3 runs to 14 residues. The V end was cut by 0 bases, the J end by 5 bases, with 12 bases between. The CDR3 reads CASSLETATHEQYF. DNA for the CDR3: TGCGCCAGCAGCTTGGAGACAGCTACGCACGAGCAGTACTTC.

This chain joins TRBV19 and TRBJ1-5, with a weak D call TRBD1 (5 bases). V shed 7 bases and J shed 3 bases, with 13 bases lying between them. Looked up from germline, CDR1 is LNHDA and CDR2 is SQIVND (reference sequence). This CDR3 is built from 14 residues. The CDR3 region has the DNA TGTGCCAGTAAGGCCCAGGGCGACAATCAGCCCCAGCATTTT. Residues: CASKAQGDNQPQHF.

The V call is TRBV30, the J call TRBJ1-6; weak D call: TRBD1 (6 bases). V was cut by 3 bases and J by 7 bases, with 13 bases left in between. The CDR3 is 14 residues long. Germline V CDR1 and CDR2: GTSNPN, SVGIG (reference sequence). CDR3 DNA: TGTGCCTGGAGAAGGGGACACTTAAATTCACCCCTCCACTTT. It translates to CAWRRGHLNSPLHF.